Listed below are T cell receptor beta chains from one sample, sequenced in a study of cytomegalovirus exposure and HLA in healthy donors. Generated by immunoSEQ multiplex PCR, the TCRdb table keeps only in-frame clones and is missing some. This sample yields about 240,000 clones, of which 86% are seen a single time; about 1.2% belongs to the top ten. Sequenced sample: PBMCs. The receptors here all came from a woman in her twenties or thirties in good health and CMV-seropositive. Each CDR3 is given with its conserved first and last residue. Fields, in order: D gene, V gene, clone size, J gene, CDR3 length, CDR3 protein, CDR3 DNA. A D gene is named only where the DNA matches it firmly. The size entry is marked missing in some rows and otherwise reads once, few, many or a size class.

d_call: TRBD2
v_call: TRBV19
clone_size: -
j_call: TRBJ2-2
cdr3_length: 20
cdr3_aa: CASSMDRSLTSGRASGELFF
cdr3_nt: TGTGCCAGTAGTATGGACAGGTCCCTGACTAGCGGGAGGGCCTCCGGGGAGCTGTTTTTT

d_call: -
v_call: TRBV19
clone_size: -
j_call: TRBJ1-1
cdr3_length: 16
cdr3_aa: CASSINSLTPNTEAFF
cdr3_nt: TGTGCCAGTAGTATAAACAGTTTAACTCCGAACACTGAAGCTTTCTTT

d_call: TRBD2
v_call: TRBV5-4
clone_size: -
j_call: TRBJ2-3
cdr3_length: 16
cdr3_aa: CASSSPGLASGDTQYF
cdr3_nt: TGTGCCAGCAGCTCGCCGGGACTAGCGTCGGGAGATACGCAGTATTTT

d_call: TRBD2
v_call: TRBV6-1
clone_size: -
j_call: TRBJ2-7
cdr3_length: 14
cdr3_aa: CASSVTGGSYEQYF
cdr3_nt: TGTGCCAGCAGTGTAACGGGGGGTTCCTACGAGCAGTACTTC

d_call: TRBD1
v_call: TRBV6-5
clone_size: -
j_call: TRBJ1-2
cdr3_length: 14
cdr3_aa: CASSDAGQDFSYTF
cdr3_nt: TGTGCCAGCAGTGATGCTGGACAGGATTTTAGCTACACCTTC

d_call: TRBD1
v_call: TRBV27
clone_size: -
j_call: TRBJ1-1
cdr3_length: 18
cdr3_aa: CASSFVTGGEWVNTEAFF
cdr3_nt: TGTGCCAGCAGTTTCGTGACAGGGGGCGAGTGGGTGAACACTGAAGCTTTCTTT

d_call: -
v_call: TRBV29-1
clone_size: -
j_call: TRBJ2-1
cdr3_length: 12
cdr3_aa: CSGGQYYNEQFF
cdr3_nt: TGCAGCGGAGGACAGTACTACAATGAGCAGTTCTTC

d_call: -
v_call: TRBV5-4
clone_size: -
j_call: TRBJ2-1
cdr3_length: 16
cdr3_aa: CASSLEWGYVTNEQFF
cdr3_nt: TGTGCCAGCAGCTTGGAGTGGGGCTACGTGACTAATGAGCAGTTCTTC

d_call: -
v_call: TRBV2
clone_size: once
j_call: TRBJ2-1
cdr3_length: 14
cdr3_aa: CASSGSAGFNEQFF
cdr3_nt: TGTGCCAGCAGTGGTTCTGCGGGATTCAATGAGCAGTTCTTC

d_call: TRBD1
v_call: TRBV29-1
clone_size: -
j_call: TRBJ2-7
cdr3_length: 15
cdr3_aa: CSVEEETGGEYEQYF
cdr3_nt: TGCAGCGTTGAAGAGGAGACAGGGGGGGAATACGAGCAGTACTTC

d_call: -
v_call: TRBV27
clone_size: -
j_call: TRBJ2-3
cdr3_length: 15
cdr3_aa: CASCEASWSTDTQYF
cdr3_nt: TGTGCCAGTTGCGAGGCATCATGGTCCACAGATACGCAGTATTTT

d_call: -
v_call: TRBV6-1
clone_size: few
j_call: TRBJ2-2
cdr3_length: 14
cdr3_aa: CASSPSANTGELFF
cdr3_nt: TGTGCCAGCAGTCCCTCGGCGAACACCGGGGAGCTGTTTTTT

d_call: TRBD2
v_call: TRBV10-1
clone_size: -
j_call: TRBJ2-5
cdr3_length: 15
cdr3_aa: CASSELLAGRWTQYF
cdr3_nt: TGCGCCAGCAGTGAGTTACTAGCGGGACGTTGGACCCAGTACTTC

d_call: TRBD2
v_call: TRBV7-8
clone_size: -
j_call: TRBJ2-7
cdr3_length: 15
cdr3_aa: CASSSGGLAGVVQYF
cdr3_nt: TGTGCCAGCAGCTCCGGAGGTCTAGCGGGAGTGGTGCAGTACTTC

d_call: -
v_call: TRBV5-4
clone_size: -
j_call: TRBJ2-7
cdr3_length: 12
cdr3_aa: CASSLSSYEQYF
cdr3_nt: TGTGCCAGCAGCCTGTCCTCCTACGAGCAGTACTTC

d_call: -
v_call: TRBV2
clone_size: -
j_call: TRBJ1-5
cdr3_length: 16
cdr3_aa: CASSRRRGGGNQPQHF
cdr3_nt: TGTGCCAGCAGTCGTAGAAGGGGAGGTGGCAATCAGCCCCAGCATTTT

d_call: TRBD1
v_call: TRBV28
clone_size: -
j_call: TRBJ1-4
cdr3_length: 17
cdr3_aa: CASHQGDSSGTNEKLFF
cdr3_nt: TGTGCCAGCCATCAGGGGGATAGTAGTGGAACTAATGAAAAACTGTTTTTT

d_call: TRBD2
v_call: TRBV11-2
clone_size: -
j_call: TRBJ2-7
cdr3_length: 15
cdr3_aa: CASSPTSGRLYEQYF
cdr3_nt: TGTGCCAGCAGCCCTACTAGCGGGAGGCTCTACGAGCAGTACTTC

d_call: -
v_call: TRBV12-5
clone_size: -
j_call: TRBJ2-4
cdr3_length: 15
cdr3_aa: CASGFQVLAKNIQYF
cdr3_nt: TGTGCTAGTGGTTTTCAGGTACTAGCCAAAAACATTCAGTACTTC

d_call: TRBD2
v_call: TRBV27
clone_size: -
j_call: TRBJ2-5
cdr3_length: 14
cdr3_aa: CASSPGLEEETQYF
cdr3_nt: TGTGCCAGCAGTCCCGGACTAGAGGAAGAGACCCAGTACTTC

d_call: TRBD2
v_call: TRBV9
clone_size: -
j_call: TRBJ2-3
cdr3_length: 15
cdr3_aa: CASSFSPSGPDTQYF
cdr3_nt: TGTGCCAGCAGCTTTAGCCCTAGCGGGCCAGATACGCAGTATTTT

d_call: TRBD2
v_call: TRBV27
clone_size: -
j_call: TRBJ2-1
cdr3_length: 14
cdr3_aa: CASSLGRGSNEQFF
cdr3_nt: TGTGCCAGCAGTTTAGGGCGGGGGAGCAATGAGCAGTTCTTC

d_call: TRBD1
v_call: TRBV5-1
clone_size: -
j_call: TRBJ1-2
cdr3_length: 15
cdr3_aa: CASTREGDSLYGYTF
cdr3_nt: TGCGCCAGCACCCGGGAAGGGGACAGCCTCTATGGCTACACCTTC

d_call: TRBD1
v_call: TRBV27
clone_size: -
j_call: TRBJ2-7
cdr3_length: 14
cdr3_aa: CASSLSGQVYEQYF
cdr3_nt: TGTGCCAGCAGTTTATCGGGACAGGTCTACGAGCAGTACTTC

d_call: TRBD1
v_call: TRBV30
clone_size: once
j_call: TRBJ2-5
cdr3_length: 12
cdr3_aa: CAWSVGGETQYF
cdr3_nt: TGTGCCTGGAGTGTAGGGGGCGAGACCCAGTACTTC

d_call: TRBD1
v_call: TRBV5-1
clone_size: -
j_call: TRBJ1-1
cdr3_length: 15
cdr3_aa: CASSSQGQLNTEAFF
cdr3_nt: TGCGCCAGCAGCTCCCAGGGACAGCTGAACACTGAAGCTTTCTTT

d_call: TRBD1
v_call: TRBV5-1
clone_size: -
j_call: TRBJ2-7
cdr3_length: 14
cdr3_aa: CASSWGQGAYEQYF
cdr3_nt: TGCGCCAGCAGCTGGGGACAGGGTGCCTACGAGCAGTACTTC

d_call: TRBD2
v_call: TRBV11-2
clone_size: -
j_call: TRBJ2-1
cdr3_length: 18
cdr3_aa: CASSLDGGGGRAYNEQFF
cdr3_nt: TGTGCCAGCAGCTTAGATGGGGGTGGCGGGAGAGCCTACAATGAGCAGTTCTTC

d_call: -
v_call: TRBV5-1
clone_size: -
j_call: TRBJ2-1
cdr3_length: 15
cdr3_aa: CASSLFQVGNNEQFF
cdr3_nt: TGCGCCAGCAGCTTGTTCCAGGTAGGAAACAATGAGCAGTTCTTC

d_call: TRBD2
v_call: TRBV7-3
clone_size: -
j_call: TRBJ2-1
cdr3_length: 14
cdr3_aa: CASSPGLAVNEQFF
cdr3_nt: TGTGCCAGCAGCCCCGGACTAGCGGTCAATGAGCAGTTCTTC

d_call: TRBD1
v_call: TRBV30
clone_size: once
j_call: TRBJ1-4
cdr3_length: 14
cdr3_aa: CAWSPDRGSEKLFF
cdr3_nt: TGTGCCTGGAGTCCGGACAGGGGAAGCGAAAAACTGTTTTTT

d_call: -
v_call: TRBV5-6
clone_size: -
j_call: TRBJ2-5
cdr3_length: 15
cdr3_aa: CASSLGSGSGETQYF
cdr3_nt: TGTGCCAGCAGCTTGGGTTCAGGGTCGGGAGAGACCCAGTACTTC

d_call: -
v_call: TRBV2
clone_size: -
j_call: TRBJ2-6
cdr3_length: 15
cdr3_aa: CASSDRDPGANVLTF
cdr3_nt: TGTGCCAGCAGTGACAGGGATCCTGGGGCCAACGTCCTGACTTTC

d_call: -
v_call: TRBV19
clone_size: -
j_call: TRBJ1-1
cdr3_length: 16
cdr3_aa: CASSLPPTGVNTEAFF
cdr3_nt: TGTGCCAGTAGTCTCCCTCCGACAGGCGTGAACACTGAAGCTTTCTTT

d_call: -
v_call: TRBV5-1
clone_size: -
j_call: TRBJ2-6
cdr3_length: 16
cdr3_aa: CASSLEGVPGANVLTF
cdr3_nt: TGCGCCAGCAGCTTGGAAGGGGTCCCTGGGGCCAACGTCCTGACTTTC

d_call: -
v_call: TRBV4-1
clone_size: -
j_call: TRBJ2-7
cdr3_length: 13
cdr3_aa: CASSQGYGDTEYF
cdr3_nt: TGCGCCAGCAGCCAAGGGTATGGGGACACGGAGTACTTC

d_call: -
v_call: TRBV5-1
clone_size: -
j_call: TRBJ2-7
cdr3_length: 14
cdr3_aa: CASSLESRSYEQYF
cdr3_nt: TGCGCCAGCAGCTTGGAATCCAGGTCCTACGAGCAGTACTTC

d_call: -
v_call: TRBV6-1
clone_size: once
j_call: TRBJ1-2
cdr3_length: 14
cdr3_aa: CASTRDNLNYGYTF
cdr3_nt: TGTGCCAGCACCCGGGACAACCTTAACTATGGCTACACCTTC

d_call: -
v_call: TRBV5-1
clone_size: once
j_call: TRBJ2-3
cdr3_length: 14
cdr3_aa: CASSLGGGTDTQYF
cdr3_nt: TGCGCCAGCAGCTTGGGCGGTGGCACAGATACGCAGTATTTT

d_call: TRBD1
v_call: TRBV6-1
clone_size: -
j_call: TRBJ1-1
cdr3_length: 11
cdr3_aa: CASLDRDEAFF
cdr3_nt: TGTGCCAGTTTAGACAGGGACGAAGCTTTCTTT

d_call: -
v_call: TRBV30
clone_size: once
j_call: TRBJ2-2
cdr3_length: 15
cdr3_aa: CAWRRPGMDTGELFF
cdr3_nt: TGTGCCTGGAGAAGACCGGGGATGGACACCGGGGAGCTGTTTTTT

d_call: -
v_call: TRBV6-6
clone_size: -
j_call: TRBJ2-7
cdr3_length: 15
cdr3_aa: CASSYSTGLNNEQYF
cdr3_nt: TGTGCCAGCAGTTACTCGACGGGACTGAATAACGAGCAGTACTTC

d_call: TRBD1
v_call: TRBV7-9
clone_size: -
j_call: TRBJ1-1
cdr3_length: 14
cdr3_aa: CASSNGQGSTEAFF
cdr3_nt: TGTGCCAGCAGCAACGGACAGGGGAGCACTGAAGCTTTCTTT

d_call: -
v_call: TRBV4-1
clone_size: -
j_call: TRBJ2-7
cdr3_length: 14
cdr3_aa: CASSQERGSHEQYF
cdr3_nt: TGCGCCAGCAGCCAAGAGCGAGGGTCCCACGAGCAGTACTTC

d_call: TRBD2
v_call: TRBV27
clone_size: -
j_call: TRBJ2-1
cdr3_length: 14
cdr3_aa: CASTPLLAGGRPVF
cdr3_nt: TGTGCCAGCACCCCACTCTTAGCGGGAGGCAGGCCAGTCTTC

d_call: -
v_call: TRBV19
clone_size: -
j_call: TRBJ2-7
cdr3_length: 13
cdr3_aa: CASSTWQSYEQYF
cdr3_nt: TGTGCCAGTAGTACGTGGCAGTCCTACGAGCAGTACTTC

d_call: TRBD1
v_call: TRBV30
clone_size: -
j_call: TRBJ2-6
cdr3_length: 15
cdr3_aa: CAGRGQPSGANVLTF
cdr3_nt: TGTGCCGGACGGGGACAGCCGTCTGGGGCCAACGTCCTGACTTTC

d_call: TRBD2
v_call: TRBV27
clone_size: once
j_call: TRBJ2-5
cdr3_length: 16
cdr3_aa: CASSPRSGRASETQYF
cdr3_nt: TGTGCCAGCAGTCCCCGTAGCGGGAGGGCCTCAGAGACCCAGTACTTC

d_call: TRBD1
v_call: TRBV18
clone_size: -
j_call: TRBJ1-1
cdr3_length: 15
cdr3_aa: CASSREGTGVTEAFF
cdr3_nt: TGTGCCAGCTCACGCGAAGGGACAGGGGTCACTGAAGCTTTCTTT

d_call: -
v_call: TRBV5-1
clone_size: -
j_call: TRBJ2-7
cdr3_length: 14
cdr3_aa: CASSLFDSSYEQYF
cdr3_nt: TGCGCCAGCAGCTTGTTCGACAGCTCCTACGAGCAGTACTTC